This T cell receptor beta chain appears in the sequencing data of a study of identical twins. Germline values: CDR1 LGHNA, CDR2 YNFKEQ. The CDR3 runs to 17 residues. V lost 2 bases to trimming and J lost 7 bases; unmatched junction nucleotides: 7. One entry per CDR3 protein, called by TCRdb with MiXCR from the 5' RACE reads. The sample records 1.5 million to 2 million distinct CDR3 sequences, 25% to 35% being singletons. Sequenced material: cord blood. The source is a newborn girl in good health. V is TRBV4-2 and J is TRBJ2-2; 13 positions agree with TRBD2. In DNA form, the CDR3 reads TGTGCCAGCAGCCAAATACTAGCGGGGGGGCTTAACGGGGAGCTGTTTTTT. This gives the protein CASSQILAGGLNGELFF.